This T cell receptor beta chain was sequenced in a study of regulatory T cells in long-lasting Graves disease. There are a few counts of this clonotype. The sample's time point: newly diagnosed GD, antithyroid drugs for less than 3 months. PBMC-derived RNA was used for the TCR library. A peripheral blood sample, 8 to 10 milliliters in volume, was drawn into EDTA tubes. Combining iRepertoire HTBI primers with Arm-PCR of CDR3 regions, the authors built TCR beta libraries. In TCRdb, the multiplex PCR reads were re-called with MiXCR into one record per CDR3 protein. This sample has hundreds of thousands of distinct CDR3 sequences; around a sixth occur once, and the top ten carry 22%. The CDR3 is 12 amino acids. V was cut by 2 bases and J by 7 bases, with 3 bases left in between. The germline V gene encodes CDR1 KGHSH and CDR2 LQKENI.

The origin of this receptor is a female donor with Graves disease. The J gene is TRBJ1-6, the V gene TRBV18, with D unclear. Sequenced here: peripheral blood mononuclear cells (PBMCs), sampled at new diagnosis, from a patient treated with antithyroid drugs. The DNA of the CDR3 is TGTGCCAGCTCACCAGGGAATTCACCCCTCCACTTT. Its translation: CASSPGNSPLHF. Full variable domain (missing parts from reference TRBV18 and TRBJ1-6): NAGVMQNPRHLVRRRGQEARLRCSPMKGHSHVYWYRQLPEEGLKFMVYLQKENIIDESGMPKERFSAEFPKEGPSILRIQQVVRGDSAAYFCASSPGNSPLHFGNGTRLTVT.